The 31 T cell receptor beta chains below all came from one sample that was sequenced in a study of siplizumab effects on memory and regulatory T cells (dated by TCRdb to about 2019). Library preparation used the immunoSEQ multiplex PCR assay. Not all clones reach the TCRdb copy of this immuneACCESS table, which keeps in-frame sequences only. Checked studies attribute under half of the gap to unresolved V genes and leave the rest unexplained. Present in this sample are over 100,000 clones, roughly 92% of which were seen just once. The top ten clones comprise 0.6% to 0.7% of the sample. Material: Tregs sorted from blood. Receptor source: a human donor in good health.

With respect to this clone: The junction departs from the called germline gene at one end, perhaps through a read error. The rearrangement joins TRBV11-3 to TRBJ1-1; tentatively, D is TRBD1 (5 bases). Per germline, CDR1 SGHNT and CDR2 YENEEA. CDR3 length equals 12 residues. The CDR3 region is CASSLGGEGLSF. CDR3 bases: TGTGCCAGCAGCTTAGGAGGAGAGGGGCTCTCCTTT.

This chain connects TRBV5-1 to TRBJ2-1, with TRBD2 matching 8 bases. This CDR3 contains 18 residues. The germline V gene has CDR1 SGHRS and CDR2 YFSETQ. The ends lost 7 bases at V and 4 bases at J; junction bases unmatched: 19. CDR3 bases: TGCGCCAGCTCGGTTGGTTTTCGTTGGCGGGAGGATTACAATGAGCAGTTCTTC. This gives the protein CASSVGFRWREDYNEQFF.

The chain has TRBV5-1 and TRBJ1-5, with TRBD1 identical over 7 bases. The CDR3 length is 15 residues. J lost 6 bases, V lost 0 bases, and 6 bases had no gene match. Germline V lookup: CDR1 SGHRS, CDR2 YFSETQ. CDR3 residues: CASSLAGGTGQPQHF. The CDR3 coding sequence is TGCGCCAGCAGCTTGGCAGGGGGAACGGGTCAGCCCCAGCATTTT.

The chain joins TRBV30 to TRBJ2-5; TRBD2 matches at 7 bases. V was clipped by 0 bases and J by 5 bases; unmatched bases: 6. Looked up from germline, CDR1 is GTSNPN and CDR2 is SVGIG (reference sequence). This CDR3 has 14 amino acids. The CDR3 loop is CAWSVVPGGETQYF. DNA of the CDR3: TGTGCCTGGAGTGTAGTCCCCGGGGGGGAGACCCAGTACTTC.

V is TRBV11-2 and J is TRBJ2-2; 7 bases are a match to TRBD2. The V and J ends lost 2 bases and 5 bases, in that order; junction bases with no gene match: 2. The CDR3 has 14 amino acids. The germline V gene has CDR1 SGHAT and CDR2 FQNNGV. Here the CDR3 reads CASSLLAATGELFF. Written as DNA, the CDR3 is TGTGCCAGCAGCTTACTAGCGGCAACCGGGGAGCTGTTTTTT. Based on the CDR3 plus reference TRBV11-2 and TRBJ2-2, the full variable domain is EAGVAQSPRYKIIEKRQSVAFWCNPISGHATLYWYQQILGQGPKLLIQFQNNGVVDDSQLPKDRFSAERLKGVDSTLKIQPAKLEDSAVYLCASSLLAATGELFFGEGSRLTVL.

The chain joins TRBV10-2 to TRBJ1-5; D remains unclear. The CDR3 runs 15 residues. Germline V gives CDR1 WSHSY, CDR2 SAAADI. Trimming took 3 bases from V and 0 from J, leaving 9 bases between them. CDR3 in DNA: TGCGCCAGCAGTGATGTACAATATAGCAATCAGCCCCAGCATTTT. Translation gives CASSDVQYSNQPQHF.

The chain is built from TRBV15 and TRBJ2-3; no clear D gene. Germline CDR1 is LNHNV and CDR2 is YYDKDF (reference sequence). The CDR3 consists of 14 residues. Trimming shortened V by 8 bases and J by 2 bases, and 14 bases separated the two germline ends. The CDR3 region has the DNA TGTGCCACCTCCGGTGGGCTTTACACAGATACGCAGTATTTT. Encoded protein: CATSGGLYTDTQYF.

The V call is TRBV6-5, the J call TRBJ2-3, with 7 bases aligning to TRBD1. The V and J ends lost 4 bases and 7 bases, in that order; junction bases with no gene match: 11. CDR3 size: 15 residues. In germline, CDR1 is MNHEY, CDR2 SVGAGI. CDR3 protein: CASSLNFRDSHTQYF. CDR3 coding DNA: TGTGCCAGCAGTTTAAACTTTAGGGACAGTCATACGCAGTATTTT.

This sequence joins TRBV4-3 and TRBJ1-5; 7 nucleotides agree with TRBD1. V dropped 0 bases and J dropped 7; count of bases not matched to a gene: 6. CDR1 is LGHNA and CDR2 is YSLEER in the germline V gene. This CDR3 contains 15 residues. The CDR3 DNA is TGCGCCAGCAGCCAAGATCTGAACAGGGGCCAGCCCCAGCATTTT. Protein: CASSQDLNRGQPQHF.

This chain uses TRBV2 with TRBJ1-2, with 7 bases aligning to TRBD1. V shed 1 base and J 5 bases; nucleotides not matched to a gene: 7. Germline loops: CDR1 SNHLY, CDR2 FYNNEI. This CDR3 comprises 15 residues. CDR3 protein: CASSEERDRRYGYTF. The DNA of the CDR3 is TGTGCCAGCAGTGAAGAGAGGGACAGAAGATATGGCTACACCTTC.

The V gene is TRBV6-1, the J gene TRBJ2-3; tentative D call: TRBD2 (5 bases). With 2 bases removed from V and 4 bases from J, the gap between germline ends came to 16 bases. This CDR3 contains 16 residues. Germline values: CDR1 MNHNS, CDR2 SASEGT. CDR3: CASSERAGLRADTQYF. The CDR3 bases are TGTGCCAGCAGTGAAAGGGCGGGTCTTCGGGCAGATACGCAGTATTTT.

This chain links TRBV6-5 with TRBJ2-3; D uncertain. Between the trimmed V and J ends, which lost 5 bases and 0 bases, there was a span of 12 bases. The V gene's germline CDR1 is MNHEY and CDR2 SVGAGI. The CDR3 contains 15 residues. Here the CDR3 reads CASSKRWGSTDTQYF. The CDR3 bases are TGTGCCAGCAGTAAGCGCTGGGGTAGCACAGATACGCAGTATTTT.

V and J are TRBV7-2 and TRBJ1-2; the D gene is possibly TRBD1 (6 bases). This CDR3 region has 15 residues. Trimming took off 5 bases at V and 8 bases at J, with 21 bases between the two ends. Germline V gene sequence: CDR1 SGHTA, CDR2 FQGNSA. The CDR3 is CASSPRGGQDRGYTF. DNA of the CDR3: TGTGCCAGCAGCCCCAGGGGCGGCCAGGATAGGGGCTACACCTTC. Variable domain in full (rest from reference TRBV7-2 and TRBJ1-2): GAGVSQSPSNKVTEKGKDVELRCDPISGHTALYWYRQSLGQGLEFLIYFQGNSAPDKSGLPSDRFSAERTGGSVSTLTIQRTQQEDSAVYLCASSPRGGQDRGYTFGSGTRLTVV.

The chain combines TRBV19 with TRBJ2-7, with 8 bases aligning to TRBD2. V trimming: 8 bases; J trimming: 6 bases; junction bases outside the gene matches: 9. Germline values: CDR1 LNHDA, CDR2 SQIVND (reference sequence). The CDR3 sequence is 13 residues long. In DNA, the CDR3 is TGTGCCAGTCAGCGGGGGCCGGTTTCCGAGCAGTACTTC. This translates into CASQRGPVSEQYF.

The rearrangement links TRBV6-4 to TRBJ2-3; D not certain. The CDR3 runs to 14 residues. Germline values: CDR1 MRHNA, CDR2 SNTAGT. V was pared by 4 bases and J by 4 bases, with 12 bases between. The CDR3 coding sequence is TGTGCCAGCAGTGTCACCAGCATTTCAGATACGCAGTATTTT. Its protein product is CASSVTSISDTQYF.

This chain uses TRBV4-1 with TRBJ2-2; D tentatively fits TRBD1 or TRBD2 (5 bases each). V was clipped by 6 bases and J by 3 bases, with 11 bases between them. Germline CDR1 reads MGHRA; CDR2 reads YSYEKL. The CDR3 sequence is 14 residues long. CDR3: CASRKLGDTGELFF. The CDR3 coding sequence is TGCGCCAGCAGGAAACTGGGGGACACCGGGGAGCTGTTTTTT.

The gene calls are TRBV7-9 and TRBJ1-1; maybe TRBD1 (6 bases). Trimming removed 1 base from V and 4 bases from J, with 10 bases in between. The germline gives CDR1 SEHNR, CDR2 FQNEAQ (reference sequence). The CDR3 has 14 amino acids. CDR3 sequence: CASSLEQGSTEAFF. The CDR3 region has the DNA TGTGCCAGCAGCTTAGAACAGGGTTCCACTGAAGCTTTCTTT.

The CDR3 region has the DNA TGTGCCAGCAGCGCCAGACAAGACTACGAGCAGTACTTC. Protein sequence: CASSARQDYEQYF. The rearrangement links TRBV9 to TRBJ2-7; D remains unclear. This CDR3 is 13 amino acids long. V lost 3 bases and J lost 3, with 10 bases in between. The germline V gene has CDR1 SGDLS and CDR2 YYNGEE.

V usage is TRBV30 and J usage is TRBJ1-2; TRBD1 aligns across 8 bases. CDR1 and CDR2 from the germline V gene are GTSNPN and SVGIG (reference sequence). The CDR3 has 13 residues. V lost 5 bases, J lost 4 bases, and 6 bases stayed unmatched. The CDR3 DNA reads TGTGCCTGGCAGGACAGGGAGCGCTATGGCTACACCTTC. Protein: CAWQDRERYGYTF.

The chain employs TRBV11-3 and TRBJ2-5; the D gene is possibly TRBD1 (6 bases). V was trimmed by 5 bases and J by 4 bases, leaving 11 bases between them. Germline CDR1 and CDR2: SGHNT and YENEEA. The CDR3 has 13 residues. The CDR3 bases are TGTGCCAGCAGCGCTGGACAGCTAGAGACCCAGTACTTC. This encodes CASSAGQLETQYF. Combining the CDR3 with reference TRBV11-3 and TRBJ2-5 gives the whole variable domain EAGVVQSPRYKIIEKKQPVAFWCNPISGHNTLYWYLQNLGQGPELLIRYENEEAVDDSQLPKDRFSAERLKGVDSTLKIQPAELGDSAVYLCASSAGQLETQYFGPGTRLLVL.

The rearrangement uses TRBV7-9 and TRBJ2-1, with 13 positions matching TRBD2. This CDR3 contains 18 residues. The V gene end was trimmed by 3 bases and the J gene end by 2 bases; junction bases not matched to a gene: 7. Germline values: CDR1 SEHNR, CDR2 FQNEAQ (reference sequence). CDR3 coding DNA: TGTGCCAGCAGCTTCTCGGGACTAGCGGGAACCCCCTACAATGAGCAGTTCTTC. Encoded protein: CASSFSGLAGTPYNEQFF.

This chain uses TRBV30 with TRBJ1-2; D uncertain. V was clipped by 0 bases and J by 5 bases, with 10 bases between them. Germline CDR1 and CDR2: GTSNPN and SVGIG (reference sequence). The CDR3 has 13 amino acids. The CDR3: CAWSVRFGYGYTF. CDR3 sequence (DNA): TGTGCCTGGAGTGTAAGGTTCGGTTATGGCTACACCTTC. The variable domain in full, completed from reference TRBV30 and TRBJ1-2, reads SQTIHQWPATLVQPVGSPLSLECTVEGTSNPNLYWYRQAAGRGLQLLFYSVGIGQISSEVPQNLSASRPQDRQFILSSKKLLLSDSGFYLCAWSVRFGYGYTFGSGTRLTVV.

V gene TRBV5-1 combines with J gene TRBJ1-1; no clear D gene. The germline V gene has CDR1 SGHRS and CDR2 YFSETQ. With 0 bases removed from V and 0 bases from J, the gap between germline ends came to 6 bases. This CDR3 region has 14 residues. The CDR3 region is CASSLVRMNTEAFF. The CDR3, as DNA: TGCGCCAGCAGCTTGGTGCGGATGAACACTGAAGCTTTCTTT.

The V gene is TRBV10-3, the J gene TRBJ2-2; 7 nucleotides align to TRBD1. The trim removed 5 bases at V and 5 bases at J, leaving 2 bases unmatched. Germline CDR1 and CDR2: ENHRY and SYGVKD. The CDR3 is 13 residues long. The CDR3 spells CAISSGGTGELFF. The CDR3 DNA reads TGTGCCATCAGTTCAGGGGGTACCGGGGAGCTGTTTTTT.

The chain uses TRBV9 and TRBJ2-1; no clear D. V gave up 0 bases and J gave up 5 bases, with 12 bases separating them. CDR3 size: 15 residues. Germline V gives CDR1 SGDLS, CDR2 YYNGEE. The CDR3 protein is CASSVAPTDDNEQFF. The CDR3 nucleotides are TGTGCCAGCAGCGTAGCCCCGACGGACGACAATGAGCAGTTCTTC.

The V gene is TRBV14, the J gene TRBJ2-3; 8 positions agree with TRBD2. The CDR3 runs 15 residues. Germline CDR1 is SGHDN and CDR2 is FVKESK. The V and J ends lost 0 bases and 6 bases, in that order; junction bases with no gene match: 5. The CDR3 loop reads CASSQEGLVIDTQYF. As DNA, the CDR3 is TGTGCCAGCAGCCAAGAGGGACTAGTTATCGATACGCAGTATTTT.

The gene calls are TRBV6-5 and TRBJ2-5, with D tentatively TRBD1 (6 bases). The tail of the sequence fits TRBJ2-7 better, so the J call may be wrong. This CDR3 is built from 14 residues. Germline V lookup: CDR1 MNHEY, CDR2 SVGAGI. The CDR3 is CASRPNTGISEQYF. The CDR3 DNA sequence: TGTGCCAGCAGACCGAATACAGGGATCTCCGAGCAGTACTTC.

The chain couples TRBV28 to TRBJ2-7, with D possibly called TRBD1 or TRBD2 (5 bases each). The CDR3 has 14 amino acids. V was cut by 11 bases and J by 0 bases, with 17 bases left in between. Germline V gene data show CDR1 as MDHEN and CDR2 as SYDVKM. The CDR3 sequence is CACIGWGSSYEQYF. CDR3 in DNA: TGTGCCTGTATCGGTTGGGGGAGCTCCTACGAGCAGTACTTC.

The chain carries TRBV27 and TRBJ2-7, with a possible D match to TRBD1 (6 bases). Looked up from germline, CDR1 is MNHEY and CDR2 is SMNVEV (reference sequence). Trimming took 3 bases from V and 3 from J, leaving 9 bases between them. The CDR3 spans 13 residues. DNA for the CDR3: TGTGCCAGCAGTTTGCGACAGGACTACGAGCAGTACTTC. It yields the protein CASSLRQDYEQYF.

This chain connects TRBV6-1 to TRBJ2-1; unclear D gene. V was clipped by 2 bases and J by 4 bases, with 12 bases between them. The CDR3 is made up of 15 amino acids. The germline V gene has CDR1 MNHNS and CDR2 SASEGT. This CDR3 is CASSENPTKYNEQFF. The CDR3 DNA follows: TGTGCCAGCAGTGAAAACCCGACAAAATACAATGAGCAGTTCTTC.

The genes are TRBV29-1 and TRBJ1-2; 7 nucleotides match TRBD1. V gave up 8 bases and J gave up 2 bases; unmatched junction bases: 5. Per the germline V gene, CDR1 is SQVTM and CDR2 is ANQGSEA. The CDR3 runs to 12 residues. The CDR3 sequence: CSTQQGNYGYTF. CDR3 bases: TGCAGCACACAACAGGGGAACTATGGCTACACCTTC.